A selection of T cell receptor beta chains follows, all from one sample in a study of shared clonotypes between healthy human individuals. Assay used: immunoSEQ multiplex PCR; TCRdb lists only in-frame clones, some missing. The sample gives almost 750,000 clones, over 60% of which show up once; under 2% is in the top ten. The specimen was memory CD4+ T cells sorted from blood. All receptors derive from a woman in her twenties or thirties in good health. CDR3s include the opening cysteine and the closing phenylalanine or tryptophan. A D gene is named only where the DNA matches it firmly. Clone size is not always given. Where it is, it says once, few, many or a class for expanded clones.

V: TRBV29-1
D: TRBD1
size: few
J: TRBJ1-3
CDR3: CSATGGPFSGNTIYF
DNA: TGCAGCGCCACAGGGGGGCCGTTCTCTGGAAACACCATATATTTT

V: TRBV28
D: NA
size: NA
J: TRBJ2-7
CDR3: CASSLYSYEQYF
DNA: TGTGCCAGCAGTTTATATTCCTACGAGCAGTACTTC

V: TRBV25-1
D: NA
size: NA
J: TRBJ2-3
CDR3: CASQNPDTQYF
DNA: TGTGCCAGCCAGAACCCAGATACGCAGTATTTT

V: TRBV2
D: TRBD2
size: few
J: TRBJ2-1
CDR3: CASTPGGRAINEQFF
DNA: TGTGCCAGCACACCCGGCGGGAGGGCCATCAATGAGCAGTTCTTC

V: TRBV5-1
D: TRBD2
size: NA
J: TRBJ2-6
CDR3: CASSLLAGGPAGANVLTF
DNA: TGCGCCAGCAGCTTGTTAGCGGGAGGGCCTGCGGGGGCCAACGTCCTGACTTTC

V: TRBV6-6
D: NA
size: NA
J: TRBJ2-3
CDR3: CASSYEGRTDTQYF
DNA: TGTGCCAGCAGTTACGAGGGCAGAACAGATACGCAGTATTTT

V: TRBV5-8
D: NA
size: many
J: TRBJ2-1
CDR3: CASISSRSSYNEQFF
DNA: TGTGCCAGCATCAGTAGCAGAAGCTCCTACAATGAGCAGTTCTTC

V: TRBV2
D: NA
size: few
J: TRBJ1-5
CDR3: CASSEDRLSQPQHF
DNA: TGTGCCAGCAGTGAAGACCGACTAAGTCAGCCCCAGCATTTT

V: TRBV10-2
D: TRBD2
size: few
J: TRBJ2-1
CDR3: CASKIPSGAYNEQFF
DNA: TGCGCCAGCAAGATTCCTAGCGGGGCCTACAATGAGCAGTTCTTC

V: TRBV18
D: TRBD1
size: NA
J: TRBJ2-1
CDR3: CASSPDSGQGAGEQFF
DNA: TGTGCCAGCTCACCCGATAGTGGACAGGGGGCAGGTGAGCAGTTCTTC

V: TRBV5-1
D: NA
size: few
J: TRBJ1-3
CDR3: CASSPDTNSGNTIYF
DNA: TGCGCCAGCAGCCCGGACACAAACTCTGGAAACACCATATATTTT

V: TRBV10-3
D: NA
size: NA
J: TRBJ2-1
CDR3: CAISVKPSYNEQFF
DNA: TGTGCCATCAGTGTCAAGCCGTCCTACAATGAGCAGTTCTTC

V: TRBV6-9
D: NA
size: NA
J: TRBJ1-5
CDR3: CASLPSIQPQHF
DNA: TGTGCCAGCCTCCCCTCTATTCAGCCCCAGCATTTT

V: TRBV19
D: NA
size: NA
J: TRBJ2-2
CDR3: CASKETKNTGELFF
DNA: TGTGCCAGTAAGGAGACCAAGAACACCGGGGAGCTGTTTTTT

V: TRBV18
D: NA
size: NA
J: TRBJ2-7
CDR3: CASSLDTKSYEQYF
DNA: TGTGCCAGCTCCTTGGACACGAAATCCTACGAGCAGTACTTC

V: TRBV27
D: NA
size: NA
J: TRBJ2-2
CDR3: CASSLQATNTGELFF
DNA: TGTGCCAGCAGTTTACAAGCGACGAACACCGGGGAGCTGTTTTTT